This T cell receptor beta chain derives from a study of technical replicates of blood from a few donors. Profiled with immunoSEQ multiplex PCR; TCRdb holds only in-frame clones, not every one. The sample lists tens of thousands of clones, roughly 92% seen once, with 0.41% in the top ten. The junction had 5 bases not matched to a gene; V was cut back by 1 base and J by 2 bases. The CDR3 runs 16 residues. The germline gives CDR1 MGHRA, CDR2 YSYEKL. The chain has TRBV4-1 and TRBJ2-7; 10 bases are shared with TRBD2. Source material: T cells isolated from PBMCs. This TCR was sampled from a human donor in good health. The CDR3 nucleotides are TGCGCCAGCAGCCAAGCTAGCACTAGCGGGGCCTACGAGCAGTACTTC. Translation: CASSQASTSGAYEQYF.